Below, 21 T cell receptor beta chains from the same sample are listed, as sequenced in a study of T cell responses to AZD1222 COVID-19 vaccine. Repertoires were generated with immunoSEQ multiplex PCR, while TCRdb's copy carries only in-frame clones and drops some. The data show under 80,000 clones, 79% seen once. Sequences were derived from peripheral blood, sampled on day 0 of MenACWY control vaccination. All receptors derive from an adult in good health.

The rearrangement links TRBV6-6 to TRBJ1-1; D gene ambiguous. Trimming left V 1 base short and J 1 base short, with 7 bases between. The CDR3 extends over 14 amino acids. Germline loops: CDR1 MNHNY, CDR2 SVGAGI (reference sequence). CDR3 in DNA: TGTGCCAGCAGTTACTTCGGATCGAACACTGAAGCTTTCTTT. It codes for CASSYFGSNTEAFF.

This clone was seen just once. The rearrangement links TRBV5-1 to TRBJ2-2; no clear D gene. Germline V gives CDR1 SGHRS, CDR2 YFSETQ. V was cut by 0 bases and J by 2 bases, with 11 bases left in between. This CDR3 is 16 amino acids long. CDR3 sequence (DNA): TGCGCCAGCAGCTTGGGCCCCCTCACTAACACCGGGGAGCTGTTTTTT. This translates into CASSLGPLTNTGELFF.

This chain links TRBV30 with TRBJ1-2; TRBD1 agrees at 7 bases. CDR3 length: 13 amino acids. Germline values: CDR1 GTSNPN, CDR2 SVGIG (reference sequence). V lost 1 base, J lost 7 bases, and 6 bases stayed unmatched. The CDR3 sequence: CAWSATGVRGYTF. The CDR3 region has the DNA TGTGCCTGGAGTGCCACAGGGGTTCGTGGCTACACCTTC.

The chain couples TRBV19 to TRBJ2-5; D could derive from TRBD1 or TRBD2 (6 bases each). Germline V lookup: CDR1 LNHDA, CDR2 SQIVND (reference sequence). The CDR3 runs to 15 residues. V dropped 3 bases and J dropped 4 bases, with 15 bases sitting between them. CDR3 nucleotide sequence: TGTGCCAGTAGTATTGAGGGGGGCTCCGGAGAGACCCAGTACTTC. Amino acid sequence: CASSIEGGSGETQYF. Full variable domain (remainder filled in from reference TRBV19 and TRBJ2-5): DGGITQSPKYLFRKEGQNVTLSCEQNLNHDAMYWYRQDPGQGLRLIYYSQIVNDFQKGDIAEGYSVSREKKESFPLTVTSAQKNPTAFYLCASSIEGGSGETQYFGPGTRLLVL.

V gene TRBV12-3 or TRBV12-4 combines with J gene TRBJ1-1, with D uncertain. The V gene lost 1 base and the J gene lost 4 bases, with 7 bases spanning the gap. The CDR3 contains 13 residues. Here the CDR3 reads CASSLGVTTEAFF. Here the CDR3 DNA reads TGTGCCAGCAGTTTAGGGGTTACCACTGAAGCTTTCTTT.

The chain is built from TRBV6-1 and TRBJ1-2; possible D gene TRBD1, 5 bases. The V end was cut by 5 bases, the J end by 7 bases, with 20 bases between. This CDR3 contains 15 residues. Germline CDR1 MNHNS, CDR2 SASEGT. CDR3 nucleotides: TGTGCCAGCAGTACGGCGGGGGGACGTCGCGCTGGCTACACCTTC. This encodes CASSTAGGRRAGYTF.

The chain recombines TRBV3-1 (or the pseudogene TRBV3-2) with TRBJ1-1, with no clear D. Trimming shortened V by 1 base and J by 0 bases, and 9 bases separated the two germline ends. The length of the CDR3 is 15 residues. Germline V lookup: CDR1 LGHDT, CDR2 YNNKEL (reference sequence). CDR3 region: CASSQGKYMNTEAFF. The CDR3 region has the DNA TGTGCCAGCAGCCAAGGTAAATACATGAACACTGAAGCTTTCTTT.

This clone showed up just a few times. The genes are TRBV28 and TRBJ2-1; 8 bases are shared with TRBD2. Germline V gives CDR1 MDHEN, CDR2 SYDVKM. The CDR3 extends over 15 amino acids. Trimming cost V 7 bases and J 0 bases; bases outside gene matches: 5. This CDR3 reads CASTQAGVSYNEQFF. In DNA, the CDR3 is TGTGCCAGCACCCAAGCGGGAGTCTCCTACAATGAGCAGTTCTTC.

V usage is TRBV5-1 and J usage is TRBJ2-3, with D perhaps TRBD2 (5 bases). The CDR3 is made up of 15 amino acids. Germline V lookup: CDR1 SGHRS, CDR2 YFSETQ. Trimming removed 2 bases at V and 0 bases at J, with 10 bases between. CDR3 nucleotides: TGCGCCAGCAGCTTAGCCGGGATTAGCACAGATACGCAGTATTTT. Its protein is CASSLAGISTDTQYF.

CDR3 amino acids: CASSTQAAGANVLTF. DNA of the CDR3: TGTGCCAGCAGCACACAGGCGGCTGGGGCCAACGTCCTGACTTTC. The chain is built from TRBV7-2 and TRBJ2-6; D might be TRBD1 (5 bases). V was cut by 5 bases and J by 2 bases, with 10 bases left in between. CDR1 and CDR2 (germline): SGHTA, FQGNSA. CDR3 length: 15 residues.

The V gene is TRBV6-1, the J gene TRBJ1-2, with D tentatively TRBD1 (6 bases). Germline-derived CDR1 and CDR2 are MNHNS and SASEGT. V dropped 2 bases and J dropped 3 bases, with 7 bases sitting between them. The CDR3 has 13 residues. This CDR3 is CASSESGDYGYTF. CDR3 in DNA: TGTGCCAGCAGTGAATCAGGGGACTATGGCTACACCTTC.

The CDR3 DNA sequence: TGTGCCACCAGCAGAGTTCTAGCGGGGGGGCCGGTATCAGATACGCAGTATTTT. Translation: CATSRVLAGGPVSDTQYF. The V gene is TRBV15, the J gene TRBJ2-3, with TRBD2 identical over 12 bases. After removal of 1 base from V and 4 bases from J, the junction contained 9 bases not matched to a gene. The germline V gene encodes CDR1 LNHNV and CDR2 YYDKDF (reference sequence). CDR3 length: 18 residues.

This clone has only a few counts. V usage is TRBV12-3 or TRBV12-4 and J usage is TRBJ1-6, with D unclear. This CDR3 is 12 amino acids long. V was trimmed by 3 bases and J by 11 bases, leaving 8 bases between them. The CDR3 nucleotides read TGTGCCAGCAGTTTCCGCGGGGCACCCCTCCACTTT. It encodes CASSFRGAPLHF.

The rearrangement uses TRBV5-1 and TRBJ2-3; D is perhaps TRBD2 (6 bases). The CDR3 spans 15 residues. Per the germline V gene, CDR1 is SGHRS and CDR2 is YFSETQ. V was trimmed by 4 bases and J by 0 bases, leaving 12 bases between them. The CDR3 nucleotides are TGCGCCAGCAGCGACGGGACTCCTAGCACAGATACGCAGTATTTT. Translation gives CASSDGTPSTDTQYF.

CDR3 nucleotides: TGTGCCAGCAGCAACAGGAATCTTAATGAAAAACTGTTTTTT. Translation: CASSNRNLNEKLFF. The chain has TRBV7-9 and TRBJ1-4; D is perhaps TRBD1 (5 bases). The CDR3 covers 14 residues. The germline gives CDR1 SEHNR, CDR2 FQNEAQ (reference sequence). Trimming took off 5 bases at V and 4 bases at J, with 11 bases between the two ends.

This clone appeared a few times. The rearrangement uses TRBV18 and TRBJ1-1; D is unclear. V was shortened by 3 bases and J by 1 base, with 12 bases between the two germline ends. CDR1 and CDR2 from the germline V gene are KGHSH and LQKENI. CDR3 length: 15 amino acids. CDR3 sequence: CASSPMARTNTEAFF. The CDR3 DNA sequence: TGTGCCAGCTCACCGATGGCAAGGACGAACACTGAAGCTTTCTTT.

This clone was counted a few times. The rearrangement joins TRBV19 to TRBJ2-1, with a tentative D call TRBD2 (5 bases). The CDR3 sequence is 15 residues long. V was shortened by 6 bases and J by 6 bases, with 18 bases between the two germline ends. Per the germline V gene, CDR1 is LNHDA and CDR2 is SQIVND (reference sequence). For the CDR3, the DNA is TGTGCCAGTAGGGGTTTAGGCTCGGGGTTCAATGAGCAGTTCTTC. It yields the protein CASRGLGSGFNEQFF. Combining the CDR3 with reference TRBV19 and TRBJ2-1 gives the whole variable domain DGGITQSPKYLFRKEGQNVTLSCEQNLNHDAMYWYRQDPGQGLRLIYYSQIVNDFQKGDIAEGYSVSREKKESFPLTVTSAQKNPTAFYLCASRGLGSGFNEQFFGPGTRLTVL.

This clone showed up many times. The chain is built from TRBV19 and TRBJ1-3; D remains unclear. The germline V gene has CDR1 LNHDA and CDR2 SQIVND (reference sequence). V gave up 3 bases and J gave up 0 bases, with 6 bases separating them. CDR3 length equals 14 residues. CDR3 loop: CASSMVDSGNTIYF. For the CDR3, the DNA is TGTGCCAGTAGTATGGTGGACTCTGGAAACACCATATATTTT.

This chain connects TRBV4-1 to TRBJ1-2; maybe TRBD1 (6 bases). The CDR3 runs to 15 residues. Germline V gene sequence: CDR1 MGHRA, CDR2 YSYEKL. V dropped 4 bases and J dropped 2 bases, with 14 bases sitting between them. CDR3 DNA: TGCGCCAGCAGCCTCGACAGGAATTCAAACTATGGCTACACCTTC. It specifies CASSLDRNSNYGYTF.

This chain links TRBV19 with TRBJ2-2; the D is unclear. CDR3 length equals 14 residues. From germline, CDR1 is LNHDA and CDR2 SQIVND (reference sequence). Trimming cost V 3 bases and J 6 bases, with 11 bases left between them. The CDR3 loop reads CASSMPARPGELFF. In nucleotides, the CDR3 is TGTGCCAGTAGTATGCCCGCACGACCCGGGGAGCTGTTTTTT.

The rearrangement uses TRBV5-4 and TRBJ2-1, with TRBD1 matching over 8 bases. CDR3 length: 15 amino acids. J gave up 2 bases and V 4 bases, and 5 bases lay outside the gene matches. Germline V gene lookup returns CDR1 SGHNT and CDR2 YYREEE (reference sequence). The CDR3 DNA reads TGTGCCAGCAGCGTCGGGACAGGACCCTACAATGAGCAGTTCTTC. Amino acid sequence: CASSVGTGPYNEQFF.